These T cell receptor beta chains were read from a single sample in a study of blood T cell repertoires in COVID-19. This table comes from immunoSEQ multiplex PCR, and its TCRdb copy is limited to in-frame clones, with some not included. The sample records 200,000 to 300,000 clones, 84% being singletons. Sample: peripheral blood. The receptors were sampled from a man in his sixties with acute or convalescent COVID-19. The CDR3 runs from the conserved cysteine through the conserved F or W. A D gene is named only where the DNA matches it firmly. Only some rows state a clone size, as once, few, many or a class for expanded clones.

clone_size j_call d_call v_call cdr3_aa cdr3_nt
NA TRBJ1-5 NA TRBV5-5 CASRSAWLSNQPQHF TGTGCCAGCAGATCCGCTTGGCTTAGCAATCAGCCCCAGCATTTT
NA TRBJ2-1 NA TRBV7-3 CASSLRIGQGHEQFF TGTGCCAGCAGCTTAAGGATAGGGCAGGGCCATGAGCAGTTCTTC
few TRBJ1-1 NA TRBV12-3/TRBV12-4 CASSLSQDTEAFF TGTGCCAGCAGTTTATCACAGGACACTGAAGCTTTCTTT
NA TRBJ1-2 NA TRBV4-1 CASSQLTRRDGYTF TGCGCCAGCAGCCAATTAACCAGGAGGGATGGCTACACCTTC
NA TRBJ2-1 NA TRBV30 CACSVGSSYNEQFF TGTGCCTGCAGCGTTGGGAGCTCCTACAATGAGCAGTTCTTC
NA TRBJ2-1 NA TRBV3-1/TRBV3-2 CASSQAPRPNEQFF TGTGCCAGCAGCCAGGCACCCCGCCCCAATGAGCAGTTCTTC
NA TRBJ2-7 NA TRBV7-2 CASSLDGPVGRYEQYF TGTGCCAGCAGCTTAGATGGTCCGGTGGGCCGATACGAGCAGTACTTC
few TRBJ1-1 NA TRBV28 CASSYGRQGSKTEAFF TGTGCCAGCAGTTACGGGAGGCAGGGTAGTAAAACTGAAGCTTTCTTT
NA TRBJ2-7 TRBD1 TRBV13 CASSFGTGVGEQYF TGTGCCAGCAGCTTCGGGACAGGGGTGGGCGAGCAGTACTTC
NA TRBJ2-1 TRBD1 TRBV5-1 CASSLMGRGSYNEQFF TGCGCCAGCAGCCTAATGGGCAGGGGGTCATACAATGAGCAGTTCTTC
NA TRBJ2-6 NA TRBV27 CASSLGPGGAGNSGANVLTF TGTGCCAGCAGTTTGGGGCCAGGCGGGGCCGGAAACTCTGGGGCCAACGTCCTGACTTTC
NA TRBJ2-7 TRBD1 TRBV18 CASSPLGTGDEQYF TGTGCCAGCTCACCACTCGGGACAGGGGACGAGCAGTACTTC
few TRBJ2-3 NA TRBV5-4 CASSLERSTDTQYF TGTGCCAGCAGCTTGGAACGGAGCACAGATACGCAGTATTTT
NA TRBJ2-6 TRBD1 TRBV2 CASSEGRGPGANVLTF TGTGCCAGCAGTGAAGGCAGGGGGCCTGGGGCCAACGTCCTGACTTTC
few TRBJ2-3 TRBD2 TRBV2 CASSLAGGRTDTQYF TGTGCCAGCAGTTTAGCGGGGGGCCGCACAGATACGCAGTATTTT
NA TRBJ1-2 NA TRBV5-4 CASSLVREAYYGYTF TGTGCCAGCAGCTTGGTGAGGGAAGCGTACTATGGCTACACCTTC
NA TRBJ1-2 NA TRBV10-3 CAITSGVNYGYTF TGTGCCATCACTTCAGGGGTTAACTATGGCTACACCTTC
NA TRBJ1-4 TRBD1 TRBV4-1 CASRGQGLDEKLFF TGCGCCAGCAGGGGACAGGGGCTGGATGAAAAACTGTTTTTT
NA TRBJ2-3 TRBD2 TRBV7-2 CASSGRAPDTQYF TGTGCCAGCAGCGGGAGGGCTCCAGATACGCAGTATTTT
few TRBJ2-7 TRBD2 TRBV6-5 CASSFPGTSGIGEQYF TGTGCCAGCAGTTTCCCCGGGACTAGCGGGATCGGCGAGCAGTACTTC
NA TRBJ2-1 NA TRBV6-6 CASSPPGLTSYNEQFF TGTGCCAGCAGTCCTCCGGGACTTACGTCCTACAATGAGCAGTTCTTC
NA TRBJ1-5 TRBD1 TRBV19 CASSTLQGFVTGANQPQHF TGTGCCAGTAGTACGCTACAGGGGTTTGTGACGGGGGCTAATCAGCCCCAGCATTTT
NA TRBJ2-2 TRBD1 TRBV5-1 CASSSAAGTGDLFF TGCGCCAGCAGCTCCGCCGCCGGGACAGGAGACCTGTTTTTT
NA TRBJ2-7 NA TRBV11-2 CASSLLAPEGEQYF TGTGCCAGCAGCTTACTAGCGCCGGAGGGAGAGCAGTACTTC
NA TRBJ2-7 NA TRBV29-1 CSGRDSYEQYF TGCAGCGGGCGGGACTCCTACGAGCAGTACTTC
few TRBJ1-6 NA TRBV7-2 CASSLAGGGSYNSPLHF TGTGCCAGCAGCTTAGCGGGGGGAGGGTCCTATAATTCACCCCTCCACTTT
NA TRBJ2-3 NA TRBV11-3 CASSLGRSDTQYF TGTGCCAGCAGCTTAGGTCGGTCAGATACGCAGTATTTT
NA TRBJ2-3 TRBD2 TRBV5-4 CASSPGGGDGTDTQYF TGTGCCAGCAGCCCTGGTGGGGGGGACGGCACAGATACGCAGTATTTT
NA TRBJ2-7 NA TRBV10-2 CASKKGDTGGEYF TGCGCCAGCAAAAAAGGGGACACCGGAGGAGAGTACTTC
NA TRBJ2-7 NA TRBV5-1 CASSSGDRRSVEQYF TGCGCCAGCAGCTCGGGGGACCGCCGTTCTGTCGAGCAGTACTTC
NA TRBJ2-5 TRBD1 TRBV29-1 CSVRDRGETQYF TGCAGCGTCCGGGACAGGGGTGAGACCCAGTACTTC
NA TRBJ1-2 TRBD1 TRBV5-4 CASSLDRAYGYTF TGTGCCAGCAGCCTGGACAGGGCCTATGGCTACACCTTC
NA TRBJ2-1 NA TRBV10-2 CASRKGQGREGEQFF TGCGCCAGCAGGAAAGGACAGGGCAGGGAGGGTGAGCAGTTCTTC